The present T cell receptor beta chain was sequenced within a study of Ad26.COV2.S vaccination and SARS-CoV-2 variants (dated by TCRdb to the early 2020s). Background for the entire study: TCRbeta repertoire sequencing served as the tool for gauging how specific and how broad the SARS-CoV-2-reactive T cell receptors were following Ad26.COV2.S vaccination. The TCR-sequenced set comprised approximately 32 samples: roughly 19 Ad26.COV2.S vaccine recipients, 5 placebo recipients and 8 SARS-CoV-2 convalescent individuals. General study outcomes and caveats: The authors noted that total T cell responses may have been underestimated by the TCR breadth and depth analyses. Vaccine and placebo recipients had comparable non-spike TCR breadth, which fits with the vaccine containing only spike. After vaccination, spike-specific CD8+ and CD4+ T cell responses were reported to show substantial breadth. Ad26.COV2.S recipients had higher spike-specific TCR breadth than placebo recipients (P = 0.0014).

The germline V gene yields MNHNS for CDR1 and SASEGT for CDR2. Between the V and J ends, shortened by 8 bases and 8 bases respectively, the junction contains 19 bases. The CDR3 covers 15 residues, taking in both the cysteine and the phenylalanine. Left in the record is the CDR3 DNA by itself, 45 bases read in frame from the first base. According to the study, the label for this sample's time point signals: individuals recovered from natural SARS-CoV-2 infection. The immunoSEQ Assay was the method used to sequence TCRbeta CDR3 regions. After extraction, genomic DNA underwent amplification by bias-controlled multiplex PCR, followed by high-throughput sequencing. The paper's data handling went like this. To quantify the absolute abundance of each unique TCRbeta CDR3 region, sequences were collapsed and filtered. T cell fraction was estimated by normalizing TCRbeta template counts to usable DNA, with usable DNA measured through amplification of reference genes found in all nucleated cells. Repertoire TCRs were annotated as SARS-CoV-2-specific by exact matching of V gene, CDR3 amino acid sequence and J gene to a known reactive TCR set. The reference SARS-CoV-2 TCR set was derived from MIRA and filtered for enrichment in COVID-19-positive ImmuneCODE repertoires, a step that removed public or cross-reactive TCRs. Based on the MIRA antigens, annotated TCRs were further analysed at the level of specific ORF or position within ORF. Depth was the summed frequency of annotated unique rearrangements, while breadth was defined as annotated unique rearrangements over total unique productive rearrangements. Two-sided Wilcoxon rank-sum tests were applied when comparing TCR breadth between groups. Sourced from immuneACCESS, this table was stored by TCRdb with only in-frame sequences that have V and J called. A share of the clones is absent; for the studies checked, an unresolved V gene accounts for under half, and the remainder has no known explanation. D and trimming come from the DNA, and the V and J calls and clone size come from that table. The sample table lists approximately 150,000 clones, more than 80% of them with a count of one. The top ten hold more than 4.5% of the sample.

This clone was counted once. No antigen is known for it. Base quality data are lacking; no much larger clone is found one base away. The clonotype originates from a human donor who had recovered from COVID-19. This sequence uses TRBV6-1 and TRBJ1-6, and perhaps TRBD1 as D gene, on 5 matching bases. The input for sequencing was peripheral blood, taken after recovery from COVID-19. This receptor carries the CDR3 CASWVGGTADSPLHF. The DNA sequence is as follows: TGTGCCAGCTGGGTGGGGGGAACGGCGGATTCACCCCTCCACTTT.